This TCR beta chain was retrieved from a study of cytomegalovirus exposure and HLA in healthy donors. Study summary: Unique TCRs from HLA-typed donors, around 79 million of them, were held in an early data release.

The PCR was carried out with 60 Vbeta primers and 13 Jbeta primers. Profiling relied on immunoSEQ multiplex PCR, and the TCRdb table lists in-frame clones only, not all of them. Of 85,000 to 120,000 clones in the sample, around 68% were seen once. As concerns this clone: No antigen is known for it.

Study findings and constraints: The study found most TCR sequences rare, yet found some public TCRs in many donors. Reports described diagnosis of cytomegalovirus status by the classifier as highly specific and sensitive. Several of the most significant clusters appeared, in a later analysis, to be linked to common viral pathogens.

The CDR3 length is 18 residues. Trimming took 1 base from V and 3 from J; bases not matched to a gene: 8. The germline V gene encodes CDR1 LGHNA and CDR2 YNFKEQ. The sample consisted of PBMCs. This receptor was identified in a human donor in good health. The chain employs TRBV4-2 and TRBJ1-4; the match to TRBD1 covers 10 bases. CDR3 in DNA: TGTGCCAGCAGCCAAGGGAGACAGGGGGCTGGAGCTAATGAAAAACTGTTTTTT. This gives the protein CASSQGRQGAGANEKLFF.